Listed here are 5 T cell receptor beta chains from one sample, sequenced in a study of blood T cell repertoires in COVID-19. Produced via immunoSEQ multiplex PCR; TCRdb's table is partial and in-frame only. The repertoire consists of about 180,000 clones, with 65% to 90% occurring once and the leading ten covering about 8.6%. The sample was peripheral blood. These receptor sequences come from a man aged 50 or older with active or convalescent COVID-19.

V usage is TRBV11-2 and J usage is TRBJ2-3, with D possibly matching TRBD1 (6 bases). The germline CDR1 and CDR2 sequences are SGHAT and FQNNGV. This CDR3 is built from 18 residues. The ends were cut back, 6 bases at V and 0 bases at J, with 22 bases in the middle. CDR3 sequence reads: CASSSPLAQGTSTDTQYF. The CDR3 bases are TGTGCCAGCAGTTCCCCCCTGGCGCAGGGGACAAGCACAGATACGCAGTATTTT.

V is TRBV3-1 (or the pseudogene TRBV3-2) and J is TRBJ2-2; 13 bases line up with TRBD2. The CDR3 is 17 residues long. Trimming took 5 bases from V and 1 from J; bases not matched to a gene: 4. In germline, CDR1 is LGHDT, CDR2 YNNKEL (reference sequence). The CDR3 is CASSSRLAGGNTGELFF. CDR3 sequence (DNA): TGTGCCAGCAGCTCCCGACTAGCGGGGGGGAACACCGGGGAGCTGTTTTTT.

The rearrangement links TRBV29-1 to TRBJ1-2, with D maybe TRBD1 (6 bases). CDR3 size: 13 residues. Germline CDR1 reads SQVTM; CDR2 reads ANQGSEA. V was pared by 1 base and J by 2 bases, with 8 bases between. The DNA for the CDR3 is TGCAGCGTTGAAGGGACAGACAACTATGGCTACACCTTC. Residues: CSVEGTDNYGYTF.

The V call is TRBV7-9, the J call TRBJ2-1; the D gene is possibly TRBD2 (6 bases). The germline gives CDR1 SEHNR, CDR2 FQNEAQ (reference sequence). V gave up 1 base and J gave up 5 bases, with 9 bases separating them. The length of the CDR3 is 14 residues. The chain's CDR3 is CASSLVGTHNEQFF. The CDR3 region has the DNA TGTGCCAGCAGCTTAGTAGGGACTCACAATGAGCAGTTCTTC.

The chain has TRBV27 and TRBJ1-1; 7 nucleotides agree with TRBD1. Per the germline V gene, CDR1 is MNHEY and CDR2 is SMNVEV (reference sequence). V gave up 8 bases and J gave up 4 bases; unmatched junction bases: 7. This CDR3 is built from 13 residues. This CDR3 reads CASYTRQGTEAFF. CDR3 coding DNA: TGTGCCAGCTACACCCGACAGGGCACTGAAGCTTTCTTT.